This T cell receptor beta chain was sequenced for a study of memory B cells and T cells in multiple sclerosis. The assay was immunoSEQ multiplex PCR, and TCRdb's table has in-frame clones only and misses some. The sample has 46,000 or so clones; 82% are singletons. CDR1 and CDR2 from the germline V gene are SGHTA and FQGNSA. V was pared by 1 base and J by 3 bases, with 10 bases between. The CDR3 sequence is 15 residues long. Notes on this clone: Its specificity is not known.

Study results and caveats: Clone-set sizes differed between compartments, so shared clonotype counts needed normalization.

Stimulus-free culture yielded autoproliferating CFSE-dim and non-proliferating CFSE-high T cells, each sequenced separately. Pooled replicate wells came from 5x10^7 CFSE-labeled PBMCs cultured approximately seven days without stimulus. CFSE at about 0.5 uM labeled the PBMCs, which were then cultured unstimulated. The specimen was PBMCs from blood kept in culture. This receptor was taken from a human donor with multiple sclerosis. V and J are TRBV7-2 and TRBJ1-5; D not resolved. The DNA for the CDR3 is TGTGCCAGCAGCTTAGGGGCGGGAAACAATCAGCCCCAGCATTTT. As protein: CASSLGAGNNQPQHF. The variable domain in full, with the rest retrieved from reference TRBV7-2 and TRBJ1-5, is GAGVSQSPSNKVTEKGKDVELRCDPISGHTALYWYRQSLGQGLEFLIYFQGNSAPDKSGLPSDRFSAERTGGSVSTLTIQRTQQEDSAVYLCASSLGAGNNQPQHFGDGTRLSIL.